This T cell receptor beta chain originates from a study of CD8 T cells in ankylosing spondylitis. This clonotype was recorded at least ten times. Its matching antigen is unknown. The authors made TCR beta libraries by quantitative 5'-RACE with molecular barcodes. Via MiXCR, TCRdb re-called the 5' RACE reads, giving one row per CDR3 protein. This table has about 240,000 distinct CDR3 sequences, over 8.5% appearing once. The germline V and J ends were trimmed by 3 bases and 3 bases, with 5 bases remaining between them. The CDR3 contains 11 residues. Per germline, CDR1 SQVTM and CDR2 ANQGSEA. Overall study results and limits: Disease-linked clones proved CD8+ and comparatively uncommon in peripheral blood. Disease-linked clones reportedly concentrated significantly in matched ankylosing spondylitis synovial fluid.

Sample: blood, either unsorted or a sorted T cell fraction (not recorded which). The sequence was obtained from a male donor with ankylosing spondylitis or in good health (not recorded which). The chain links TRBV29-1 to TRBJ1-2; D uncertain. DNA for the CDR3: TGCAGCGTTGATGTTGACTATGGCTACACCTTC. It encodes CSVDVDYGYTF.